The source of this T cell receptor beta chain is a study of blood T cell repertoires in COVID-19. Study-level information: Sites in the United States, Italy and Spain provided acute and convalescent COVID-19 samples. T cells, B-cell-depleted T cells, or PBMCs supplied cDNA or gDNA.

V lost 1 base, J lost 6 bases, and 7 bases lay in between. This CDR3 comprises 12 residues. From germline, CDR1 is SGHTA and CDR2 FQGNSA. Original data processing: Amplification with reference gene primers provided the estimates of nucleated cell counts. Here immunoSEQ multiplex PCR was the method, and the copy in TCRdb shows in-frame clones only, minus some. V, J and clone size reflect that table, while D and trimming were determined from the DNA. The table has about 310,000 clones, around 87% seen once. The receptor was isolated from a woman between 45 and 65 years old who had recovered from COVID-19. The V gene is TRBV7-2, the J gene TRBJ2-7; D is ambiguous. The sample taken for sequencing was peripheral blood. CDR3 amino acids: CASSLVGVEQYF. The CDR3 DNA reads TGTGCCAGCAGCTTAGTGGGCGTCGAGCAGTACTTC.